The clone carrying this T cell receptor (beta chain) was observed a handful of times. This entry comes from a study of early T cells in non-severe SARS-CoV-2 infection. MiXCR, applied by TCRdb to the 5' RACE reads, yields one record per CDR3 protein. Counted here are about 77,000 distinct CDR3 sequences, 12% occurring once; the ten biggest clones make up about 16%. Germline V CDR1 and CDR2: DFQATT, SNEGSKA (reference sequence). V was pared by 5 bases and J by 6 bases, with 9 bases of the junction left unmatched. The CDR3 sequence is 14 residues long. The chain uses TRBV20-1 and TRBJ2-2, with 7 positions matching TRBD2. The origin of this receptor is an adult who was a healthcare worker with PCR-confirmed SARS-CoV-2 infection or an uninfected control (not recorded which). The donor label of this sample is uncertain. The specimen was whole blood, collected at baseline. The CDR3 reads CSALRGSISGELFF. The CDR3 DNA follows: TGCAGTGCTCTCCGCGGGAGCATTTCCGGGGAGCTGTTTTTT.